The next 17 T cell receptor beta chains were all read from a single sample in a study of blood T cell dynamics during melanoma immunotherapy. Libraries were prepared by immunoSEQ multiplex PCR; TCRdb keeps only in-frame clonotypes and omits some of them. In the table there are thousands of clones, 65% to 90% of which are singletons. The sample's time point: week 3, after first cycle of checkpoint inhibitor. Sample: blood, taken from a patient treated with checkpoint blockade. Receptors were obtained from a human donor with melanoma.

CDR3 nucleotides: TGTGCCAGCAGCCCACTAGCGGGTCTCCTCAATGAGCAGTTCTTC. The encoded protein is CASSPLAGLLNEQFF. The rearrangement joins TRBV11-1 to TRBJ2-1, with TRBD2 matching 9 bases. This CDR3 comprises 15 residues. CDR1 and CDR2 (germline): SGHAT, FQDESV (reference sequence). V shed 5 bases, J shed 6 bases, and the junction held 8 bases outside the gene matches. The variable domain in full, completed from reference TRBV11-1 and TRBJ2-1, reads EAEVAQSPRYKITEKSQAVAFWCDPISGHATLYWYRQILGQGPELLVQFQDESVVDDSQLPKDRFSAERLKGVDSTLKIQPAELGDSAMYLCASSPLAGLLNEQFFGPGTRLTVL.

This chain joins TRBV11-3 and TRBJ2-7; D gene unclear. The ends were cut back, 6 bases at V and 3 bases at J, with 18 bases in the middle. CDR1 is SGHNT, CDR2 YENEEA, per germline. The CDR3 contains 15 residues. CDR3 in amino acids: CASSKRSGRNYEQYF. The DNA for the CDR3 is TGTGCCAGCAGTAAACGGTCTGGACGGAACTACGAGCAGTACTTC.

This sequence joins TRBV19 and TRBJ2-1, with 11 bases matching TRBD2. The CDR3 has 14 residues. The ends lost 6 bases at V and 9 bases at J; junction bases unmatched: 7. The germline gives CDR1 LNHDA, CDR2 SQIVND (reference sequence). In nucleotides, the CDR3 is TGTGCCAGTAGCCTAGCGGGGGGTTCACCTGAGCAGTTCTTC. Protein product: CASSLAGGSPEQFF.

This clone was seen more than once but under ten times. The genes are TRBV5-1 and TRBJ2-7; the D is unclear. Trimming pared 4 bases from V and 1 base from J, leaving 9 bases between. The CDR3 has 13 amino acids. Per the germline V gene, CDR1 is SGHRS and CDR2 is YFSETQ. The CDR3 coding sequence is TGCGCCAGCAGCCCGCAGGCGTCCTACGAGCAGTACTTC. The encoded protein is CASSPQASYEQYF.

This rearrangement joins TRBV5-8 to TRBJ2-7; TRBD1 matches 8 bases. V dropped 1 base and J dropped 6; count of bases not matched to a gene: 6. Germline assignment: CDR1 SGHTS and CDR2 YDEGEE. This CDR3 has 14 residues. CDR3 nucleotides: TGTGCCAGCAGCTTGACGGACAGGGCGGGCGAGCAGTACTTC. Amino acids: CASSLTDRAGEQYF.

Only a few counts were recorded for this clone. The V gene is TRBV4-3, the J gene TRBJ1-2, with D possibly being TRBD1 (5 bases). The CDR3 runs to 15 residues. The germline V gene has CDR1 LGHNA and CDR2 YSLEER. The V end lost 1 base, the J end lost 4 bases, and 13 bases lay between the germline ends. CDR3 in DNA: TGCGCCAGCAGCCAAGGTTTTACGGGGACCTATGGCTACACCTTC. The encoded protein is CASSQGFTGTYGYTF.

The chain links TRBV19 to TRBJ1-2, with a tentative D call TRBD1 (6 bases). Trimming removed 6 bases from V and 8 bases from J, with 13 bases in between. Germline assignment: CDR1 LNHDA and CDR2 SQIVND (reference sequence). This CDR3 spans 12 amino acids. This chain's CDR3 is CASSDPGTGYTF. The CDR3 coding sequence is TGTGCCAGTAGCGACCCCGGGACAGGCTACACCTTC.

CDR3 protein: CASSWGAPNTGELFF. CDR3 DNA: TGCGCCAGCAGTTGGGGGGCTCCGAACACCGGGGAGCTGTTTTTT. The chain employs TRBV5-1 and TRBJ2-2; either TRBD1 or TRBD2 may fit D (6 bases each). With 5 bases removed from V and 0 bases from J, the gap between germline ends came to 11 bases. Germline V gene data show CDR1 as SGHRS and CDR2 as YFSETQ. The CDR3 length is 15 residues.

This chain links TRBV28 with TRBJ2-7, with 7 positions matching TRBD1. Looked up from germline, CDR1 is MDHEN and CDR2 is SYDVKM. The trim removed 2 bases at V and 3 bases at J, leaving 10 bases unmatched. This CDR3 is built from 16 residues. The CDR3, as DNA: TGTGCCAGCAGTTTAAGTCTTGGGGACAGACGCTACGAGCAGTACTTC. It encodes CASSLSLGDRRYEQYF.

In its sample, this clone is medium-sized. The chain carries TRBV14 and TRBJ1-2, with D tentatively TRBD1 (6 bases). CDR1 and CDR2 from the germline V gene are SGHDN and FVKESK. The ends were cut back, 1 base at V and 5 bases at J, with 8 bases in the middle. There are 13 residues in the CDR3. The CDR3 region has the DNA TGTGCCAGCAGCCAAGTTACAGGGTATGGCTACACCTTC. Encoded protein: CASSQVTGYGYTF.

Here the CDR3 DNA reads TGTGCCAGCAGCTTGGAGGCAGGTAGTGAAAAACTGTTTTTT. As protein: CASSLEAGSEKLFF. The chain links TRBV5-4 to TRBJ1-4; the D is unclear. The length of the CDR3 is 14 residues. The V end lost 0 bases, the J end lost 7 bases, and 10 bases lay between the germline ends. CDR1 and CDR2 (germline): SGHNT, YYREEE (reference sequence). Complete variable domain (other parts from reference TRBV5-4 and TRBJ1-4): ETGVTQSPTHLIKTRGQQVTLRCSSQSGHNTVSWYQQALGQGPQFIFQYYREEENGRGNFPPRFSGLQFPNYSSELNVNALELDDSALYLCASSLEAGSEKLFFGSGTQLSVL.

Here the CDR3 reads CASSIQREQYF. DNA for the CDR3: TGTGCCAGCAGCATCCAGCGGGAGCAGTACTTC. This chain links TRBV7-2 with TRBJ2-7, with a weak D call TRBD2 (5 bases). V lost 5 bases and J 7 bases, leaving 9 bases between the germline ends. There are 11 residues in the CDR3. Looked up from germline, CDR1 is SGHTA and CDR2 is FQGNSA.

V usage is TRBV27 and J usage is TRBJ2-2; a weak D match, TRBD1 (5 bases). Trimming removed 5 bases at V and 6 bases at J, with 28 bases between. Germline V CDR1 and CDR2: MNHEY, SMNVEV (reference sequence). CDR3 length: 19 residues. CDR3 sequence reads: CASSPPAKGIRENSGELFF. CDR3 in DNA: TGTGCCAGCAGTCCTCCGGCAAAGGGAATCAGGGAAAATTCCGGGGAGCTGTTTTTT.

The chain recombines TRBV13 with TRBJ2-2; D unresolved. The CDR3 extends over 16 amino acids. CDR1 is PRHDT, CDR2 FYEKMQ, per germline (reference sequence). Between the trimmed V and J ends, which lost 0 bases and 1 base, there was a span of 9 bases. The CDR3 loop reads CASSLGWALNTGELFF. CDR3 nucleotide sequence: TGTGCCAGCAGCTTAGGATGGGCGTTGAACACCGGGGAGCTGTTTTTT. Combining the CDR3 with reference TRBV13 and TRBJ2-2 gives the whole variable domain AAGVIQSPRHLIKEKRETATLKCYPIPRHDTVYWYQQGPGQDPQFLISFYEKMQSDKGSIPDRFSAQQFSDYHSELNMSSLELGDSALYFCASSLGWALNTGELFFGEGSRLTVL.

This sequence joins TRBV19 and TRBJ2-3; D gene ambiguous. V was trimmed by 10 bases and J by 0 bases, leaving 14 bases between them. The CDR3 consists of 14 residues. Germline-derived CDR1 and CDR2 are LNHDA and SQIVND (reference sequence). Here the CDR3 DNA reads TGTGCCATCTCCCCCGGAGCCAGCACAGATACGCAGTATTTT. Its translation: CAISPGASTDTQYF.

V is TRBV11-1 and J is TRBJ2-5; a possible D gene is TRBD1 (6 bases). Germline CDR1 and CDR2: SGHAT and FQDESV (reference sequence). This CDR3 contains 17 residues. Trimming stripped 5 bases from V and 4 bases from J, with 23 bases between. CDR3 sequence (DNA): TGTGCCAGCAGCCCTCCGCCGGACAGCTTTCTGTTAGAGACCCAGTACTTC. Its translation: CASSPPPDSFLLETQYF.

This rearrangement joins TRBV30 to TRBJ2-1; D is possibly TRBD1 (5 bases). Germline V lookup: CDR1 GTSNPN, CDR2 SVGIG (reference sequence). The V end was cut by 4 bases, the J end by 10 bases, with 23 bases between. CDR3 length equals 15 residues. The CDR3 sequence is CAWTAVYLGVGEQFF. CDR3 DNA sequence: TGTGCCTGGACCGCCGTCTATCTAGGGGTGGGGGAGCAGTTCTTC. Full variable domain (missing parts from reference TRBV30 and TRBJ2-1): SQTIHQWPATLVQPVGSPLSLECTVEGTSNPNLYWYRQAAGRGLQLLFYSVGIGQISSEVPQNLSASRPQDRQFILSSKKLLLSDSGFYLCAWTAVYLGVGEQFFGPGTRLTVL.